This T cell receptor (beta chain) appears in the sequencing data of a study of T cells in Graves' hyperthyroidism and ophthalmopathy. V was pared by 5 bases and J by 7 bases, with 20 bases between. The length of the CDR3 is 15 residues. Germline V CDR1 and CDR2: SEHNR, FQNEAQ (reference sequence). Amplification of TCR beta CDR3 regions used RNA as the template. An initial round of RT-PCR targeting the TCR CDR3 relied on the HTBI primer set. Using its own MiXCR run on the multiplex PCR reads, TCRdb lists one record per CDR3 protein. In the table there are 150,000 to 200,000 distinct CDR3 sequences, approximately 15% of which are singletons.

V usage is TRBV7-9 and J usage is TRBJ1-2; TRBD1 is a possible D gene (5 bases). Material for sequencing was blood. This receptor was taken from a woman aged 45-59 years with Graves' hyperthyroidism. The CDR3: CASSERGTDFRGYTF. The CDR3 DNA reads TGTGCCAGCAGCGAACGAGGGACGGACTTTCGTGGCTACACCTTC.